This is a list of T cell receptor beta chains from one sample in a study of blood T cell repertoires in COVID-19. Sequencing used immunoSEQ multiplex PCR; TCRdb keeps in-frame clones, though not all of them. The sample yields approximately 100,000 clones, around 85% seen once. Sequencing input: peripheral blood. The receptors were gathered from a woman aged 70 to 79 with active or convalescent COVID-19. Each CDR3 is given with its conserved first and last residue. A D gene is named only where the DNA matches it firmly. Some rows have no size entry. The others give once, few or many, or a class for an expanded clone.

TRBV4-3,NA,TRBJ1-4,NA,TGCGCCAGCAGCCTCCGACAGGCGCTTAATGAAAAACTGTTTTTT,CASSLRQALNEKLFF
TRBV4-3,NA,TRBJ2-2,TRBD1,TGCGCCAGCAGCCAAGATTTCAGGGGGCGAACCGGGGAGCTGTTTTTT,CASSQDFRGRTGELFF
TRBV6-5,once,TRBJ2-7,TRBD1,TGTGCCAGCAGTTACTCGGACAGGGGCTCCTACGAGCAGTACTTC,CASSYSDRGSYEQYF
TRBV11-2,NA,TRBJ2-6,NA,TGTGCCAGCGGCCAGACTGGGGCCAACGTCCTGACTTTC,CASGQTGANVLTF
TRBV5-6,NA,TRBJ2-1,TRBD2,TGTGCCAGCGGCCGGACTAGCGGGAGGGCCTCCTACAATGAGCAGTTCTTC,CASGRTSGRASYNEQFF
TRBV7-9,NA,TRBJ1-6,NA,TGTGCCAGCAGCTTGCGGGGTGCGGAGGGTTCACCCCTCCACTTT,CASSLRGAEGSPLHF
TRBV6-5,NA,TRBJ1-1,TRBD1,TGTGCCAGTCGGACAGGGGGGGTGAACACTGAAGCTTTCTTT,CASRTGGVNTEAFF
TRBV30,NA,TRBJ1-4,TRBD1,TGTGCCTGCGGACAGGGTGAGGTAATAGGCGAAAAACTGTTTTTT,CACGQGEVIGEKLFF
TRBV9,NA,TRBJ1-2,NA,TGTGCCAGCAGCGTAGCCTACGGGCCATCGGGAGGCTACACCTTC,CASSVAYGPSGGYTF
TRBV5-4,NA,TRBJ2-3,TRBD2,TGTGCCAGCAGCTGGGGACTAGCGGTCGAGGATACGCAGTATTTT,CASSWGLAVEDTQYF
TRBV2,NA,TRBJ2-3,NA,TGTGCCAGCAGTGAGAGACTCCGCGATACGCAGTATTTT,CASSERLRDTQYF
TRBV29-1,once,TRBJ1-4,NA,TGCAGCGCCTCACTCGGGCGGGCAGAAAAACTGTTTTTT,CSASLGRAEKLFF